This entry is about one T cell receptor beta chain. The target of this receptor is not known. Within one base of it there is no much larger clone, and no base qualities were kept. The sample is drawn from a study of CD8 T cells in Susac syndrome (dated by TCRdb to the late 2010s). For the wider study: Whether CD8+ T cell activation and differentiation in Susac syndrome was antigen driven was tested using repertoire sequencing. CD8+ T cell repertoire clonality was compared between more than 9 healthy donors, some 14 Susac syndrome patients and 15 or so multiple sclerosis patients. The paper's findings and limits, for the study overall: The number of individuals in the TCR sequencing and HLA analysis was recognized as being relatively small.

Peripheral blood CD8+ and CD4+ T cells from healthy donors, Susac syndrome patients and multiple sclerosis patients were profiled using high-throughput TCR beta sequencing. Treatment-naive patients with stable or active relapsing-remitting disease fulfilling revised McDonald criteria were used as multiple sclerosis controls. Bulk CD8+ and CD4+ T cells were purified by magnetic negative isolation, while CD8+ TEMRA cells were enriched using FACS. Blood was collected in EDTA tubes and processed within 24 hours, with PBMCs isolated through density gradient centrifugation. PBMCs destined for TCR sequencing were cryopreserved in liquid nitrogen and later thawed in a 37 °C water bath. The sorted or isolated CD4+, CD8+ and CD8+ TEMRA cells had a purity of 90% or higher. RNA was extracted using the RNeasy kit, and about 0.5 to 1 ug of the RNA was reverse transcribed with random hexamers. The immunoSEQ multiplex PCR assay, covering 54 Vbeta and 13 Jbeta segments, was used to amplify TCR beta CDR3 regions. PCR amplification bias was corrected using a synthetic template baseline for primer optimization and computational correction. In the paper's pipeline: Reads were assigned to V, D and J genes according to IMGT and analyzed in immunoSEQ Analyzer, with only productive sequences retained. To calculate clonality, Shannon entropy was normalized by log2 of the number of productive unique sequences and then subtracted from one. For each patient and control, public and private clones were evaluated within the 100 most prevalent clones. Susac-specific clones were defined as absent from healthy and MS cohorts, approximately 1,000 published viral clones and other ImmuneACCESS disease sequences. TCRdb reanalyzed the raw reads on its own, using fastp at Q25 for trimming and MiXCR for clone calling, and kept in-frame beta chains. When rows share a CDR3 protein, they turn into one entry using the most common DNA and genes. The V and J calls here are based on TCRdb, not the publication. Here the sample has about 300,000 distinct CDR3 sequences; roughly 85% occur a single time. About 0.11% of the sample lies in the top ten.

From its cysteine to its phenylalanine, the CDR3 spans 14 amino acids. The retained sequence is limited to the CDR3, 42 bases, with the frame set at the first base. CDR1 is given as SQVTM and CDR2 as ANQGSEA, both from the germline V gene. V sheds 4 bases and J sheds 3 bases, leaving 15 bases between their ends. Input material: CD8+ T cells from PBMCs. Rearrangement joined TRBV29-1 to TRBJ1-2; a tentative D match to TRBD1 spans 6 bases. The sequence was obtained from a human donor with multiple sclerosis. In nucleotides, the sequence is TGCAGCGTTGGGTTGGGGGGCAGTGACTATGGCTACACCTTC. Its product reads: CSVGLGGSDYGYTF.